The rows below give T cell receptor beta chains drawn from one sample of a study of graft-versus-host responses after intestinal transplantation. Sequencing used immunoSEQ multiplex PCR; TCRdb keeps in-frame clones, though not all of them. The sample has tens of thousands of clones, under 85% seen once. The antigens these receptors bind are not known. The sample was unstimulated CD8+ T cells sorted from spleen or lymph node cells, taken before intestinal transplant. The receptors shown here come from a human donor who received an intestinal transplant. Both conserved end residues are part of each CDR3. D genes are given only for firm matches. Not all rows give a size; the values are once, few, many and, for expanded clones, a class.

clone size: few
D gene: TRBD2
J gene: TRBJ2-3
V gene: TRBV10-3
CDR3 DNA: TGTGCCATCAGTGTCGAGGCGGGGGGGCCGGCAGATACGCAGTATTTT
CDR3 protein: CAISVEAGGPADTQYF

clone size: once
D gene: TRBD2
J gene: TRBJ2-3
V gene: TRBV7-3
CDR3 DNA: TGTGCCAGCAGCCATCGGGGGGGCACAGATACGCAGTATTTT
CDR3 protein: CASSHRGGTDTQYF

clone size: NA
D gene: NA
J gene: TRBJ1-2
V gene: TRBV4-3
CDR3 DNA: TGCGCCAGCAGCCAGAGGACAAGGTACTATGGCTACACCTTC
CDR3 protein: CASSQRTRYYGYTF

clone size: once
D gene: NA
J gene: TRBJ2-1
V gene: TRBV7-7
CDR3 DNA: TGTGCTAGCAGCTCCAGCTTAGGGAGTGAGCAGTTCTTC
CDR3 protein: CASSSSLGSEQFF

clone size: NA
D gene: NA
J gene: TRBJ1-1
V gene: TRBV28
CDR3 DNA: TGTGCCAGCAGTTTGAGTGGACGAGGGGGGGGTGAAGCTTTCTTT
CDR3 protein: CASSLSGRGGGEAFF

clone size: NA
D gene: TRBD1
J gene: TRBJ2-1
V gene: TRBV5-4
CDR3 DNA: TGTGCCAGCAGCTTCGACAGGGCAAATGAGCAGTTCTTC
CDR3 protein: CASSFDRANEQFF

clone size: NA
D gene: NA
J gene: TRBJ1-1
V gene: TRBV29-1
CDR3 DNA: TGCAGCGTTGACCGTGAAGCTTTCTTT
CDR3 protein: CSVDREAFF

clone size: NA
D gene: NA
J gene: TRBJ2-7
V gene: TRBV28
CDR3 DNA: TGTGCCAGCAGTTTTGAGACGTTTTTACCCTACGAGCAGTACTTC
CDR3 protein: CASSFETFLPYEQYF

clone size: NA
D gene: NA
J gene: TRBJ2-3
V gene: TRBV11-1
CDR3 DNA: TGTGCCAGCAGCTTACGTCGGGAGTCCACAGATACGCAGTATTTT
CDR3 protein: CASSLRRESTDTQYF

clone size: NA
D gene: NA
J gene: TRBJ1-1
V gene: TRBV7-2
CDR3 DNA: TGTGCCAGCAGCCCTAATTCCCAATCAGGCACTAACACTGAAGCTTTCTTT
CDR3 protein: CASSPNSQSGTNTEAFF

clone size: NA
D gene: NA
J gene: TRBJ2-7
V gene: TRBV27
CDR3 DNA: TGTGCCAGCAGTTTATCGGGCAACTACGAGCAGTACTTC
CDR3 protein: CASSLSGNYEQYF

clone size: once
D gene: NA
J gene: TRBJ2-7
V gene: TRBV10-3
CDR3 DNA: TGTGCCATCAGTTCTCCGGACCCCTACGAGCAGTACTTC
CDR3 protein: CAISSPDPYEQYF

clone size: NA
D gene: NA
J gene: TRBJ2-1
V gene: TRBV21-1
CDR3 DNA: TGTGCCAGCAGCAAAGGGTGGGGGCAGACCTCCTACAATGAGCAGTTCTTC
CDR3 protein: CASSKGWGQTSYNEQFF

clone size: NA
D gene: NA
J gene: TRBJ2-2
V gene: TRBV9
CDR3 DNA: TGTGCCAGCAGCGTGGCAGTACCGATGGGGAACACCGGGGAGCTGTTTTTT
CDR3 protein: CASSVAVPMGNTGELFF

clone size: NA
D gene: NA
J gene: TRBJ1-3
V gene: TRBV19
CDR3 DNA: TGTGCCAGTACTGGAAACACCATATATTTT
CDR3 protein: CASTGNTIYF

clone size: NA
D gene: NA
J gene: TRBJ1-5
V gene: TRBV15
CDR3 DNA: TGTGCCACCAGCAGTGCGGATGGCCAGCCCCAGCATTTT
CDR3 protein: CATSSADGQPQHF

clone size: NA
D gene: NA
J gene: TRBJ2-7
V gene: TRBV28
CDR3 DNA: TGTGCCAGCAGTCAGGACTCGCCCTTGTACGAGCAGTACTTC
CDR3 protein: CASSQDSPLYEQYF

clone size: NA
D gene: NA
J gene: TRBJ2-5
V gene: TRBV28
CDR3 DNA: TGTGCCAGCAGTCCCGGACACCAGGGACCCCTAGGTACGGAGACCCAGTACTTC
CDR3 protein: CASSPGHQGPLGTETQYF

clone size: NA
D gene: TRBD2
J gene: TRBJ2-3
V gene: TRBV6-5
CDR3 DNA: TGTGCCAGCAGTTCTGTAGCGGGGATCACAGATACGCAGTATTTT
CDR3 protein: CASSSVAGITDTQYF

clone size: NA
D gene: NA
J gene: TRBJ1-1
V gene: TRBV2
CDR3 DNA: TGTGCCAGCAGGAGGAGAGGGGGGACTGAAGCTTTCTTT
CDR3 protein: CASRRRGGTEAFF

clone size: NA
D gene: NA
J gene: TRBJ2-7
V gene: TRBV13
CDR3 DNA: TGTGCCAGCAGTGAGCCTTACAGGCCACCCTACGAGCAGTACTTC
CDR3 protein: CASSEPYRPPYEQYF

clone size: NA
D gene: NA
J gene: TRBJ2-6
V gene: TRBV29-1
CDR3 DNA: TGCAGCGTTGACAGCTCCGGGGCCAACGTCCTGACTTTC
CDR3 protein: CSVDSSGANVLTF

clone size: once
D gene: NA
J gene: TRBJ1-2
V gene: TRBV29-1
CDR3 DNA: TGCAGCGTTGAAGACGAAGGTGAAGGCGATAACTATGGCTACACCTTC
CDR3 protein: CSVEDEGEGDNYGYTF

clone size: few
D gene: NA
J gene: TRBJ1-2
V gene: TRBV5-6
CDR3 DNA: TGTGCCAGCAGCTTAGGGCAGGGACTCTATGGCTACACCTTC
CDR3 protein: CASSLGQGLYGYTF